One sample yielded the 11 T cell receptor beta chains listed below, sequenced in a study of cytomegalovirus exposure and HLA in healthy donors. The data were produced by immunoSEQ multiplex PCR, yet TCRdb's version contains in-frame clones alone and is incomplete. This table has some 170,000 clones, 95% to 96% appearing once. The source material was PBMCs. These receptors came from a woman aged 18-29 years in good health and CMV-seronegative.

V is TRBV5-1 and J is TRBJ2-3; TRBD1 agrees at 8 bases. The V gene's germline CDR1 is SGHRS and CDR2 YFSETQ. The CDR3 extends over 17 amino acids. The V gene end was trimmed by 4 bases and the J gene end by 0 bases; junction bases not matched to a gene: 10. In DNA form, the CDR3 reads TGCGCCAGCAGCGAAGGACAGGGAGGCCCGAGCACAGATACGCAGTATTTT. This encodes CASSEGQGGPSTDTQYF. Looking up the rest from reference TRBV5-1 and TRBJ2-3 gives the full variable domain: KAGVTQTPRYLIKTRGQQVTLSCSPISGHRSVSWYQQTPGQGLQFLFEYFSETQRNKGNFPGRFSGRQFSNSRSEMNVSTLELGDSALYLCASSEGQGGPSTDTQYFGPGTRLTVL.

The rearrangement uses TRBV21-1 and TRBJ1-1; TRBD1, the D gene given by the table, was not confirmed from the DNA. TRBV21-1 is annotated as a pseudogene. The CDR3 contains 14 residues. The CDR3 is CASSKEWHHTEAFF. DNA for the CDR3: TGTGCCAGCAGCAAAGAGTGGCACCACACTGAAGCTTTCTTT.

The rearrangement links TRBV12-5 to TRBJ1-1; 8 positions agree with TRBD1. CDR1 and CDR2 (germline): LGHNT, FRNRAP. The CDR3 has 17 residues. V dropped 1 base and J dropped 0; count of bases not matched to a gene: 7. CDR3 region: CASGLGTGPGMNTEAFF. For the CDR3, the DNA is TGTGCTAGTGGTTTGGGGACAGGGCCGGGAATGAACACTGAAGCTTTCTTT.

V is TRBV11-2 and J is TRBJ2-7; 11 bases align to TRBD2. CDR1 is SGHAT, CDR2 FQNNGV, per germline. V was pared by 5 bases and J by 2 bases, with 2 bases of the junction left unmatched. The CDR3 has 14 residues. CDR3 sequence (DNA): TGTGCCAGCAGCCGACTAGCGGGGACCTACGAGCAGTACTTC. It specifies CASSRLAGTYEQYF.

The chain couples TRBV18 to TRBJ1-1, with 12 bases lining up with TRBD1. Trimming at V came to 2 bases and at J to 4 bases, leaving 8 bases not matched to a gene. The CDR3 is 17 amino acids. Germline values: CDR1 KGHSH, CDR2 LQKENI. CDR3 sequence (DNA): TGTGCCAGCTCACCAAGGGACAGGGGGCGTTCGAGCACTGAAGCTTTCTTT. It encodes CASSPRDRGRSSTEAFF.

The chain uses TRBV9 and TRBJ2-7; a weak D match, TRBD2 (6 bases). Between the trimmed V and J ends, which lost 4 bases and 6 bases, there was a span of 17 bases. CDR3 length: 14 residues. Germline V gives CDR1 SGDLS, CDR2 YYNGEE. CDR3 nucleotide sequence: TGTGCCAGCAGCCCCGGAGTTTGGGAGGCCGAGCAGTACTTC. Translating gives CASSPGVWEAEQYF.

The V gene is TRBV5-4, the J gene TRBJ1-6; D not certain. Trimming pared 2 bases from V and 0 bases from J, leaving 15 bases between. The CDR3 spans 18 residues. Germline CDR1 reads SGHNT; CDR2 reads YYREEE (reference sequence). The CDR3 nucleotides are TGTGCCAGCAGCTTCCAGGCAGGACTTAGCTCCTATAATTCACCCCTCCACTTT. Translation: CASSFQAGLSSYNSPLHF.

The genes are TRBV27 and TRBJ2-1; 7 positions agree with TRBD2. From germline, CDR1 is MNHEY and CDR2 SMNVEV (reference sequence). CDR3 length: 15 amino acids. V trimming: 2 bases; J trimming: 2 bases; junction bases outside the gene matches: 3. CDR3 nucleotide sequence: TGTGCCAGCAGTTTAGCGGGGGAGGCCTACAATGAGCAGTTCTTC. This encodes CASSLAGEAYNEQFF.

This chain joins TRBV7-8 and TRBJ2-7; 11 positions agree with TRBD1. The CDR3 is 15 residues long. CDR1 SGHVS and CDR2 FQNEAQ come from the germline V gene. Unmatched junction bases numbered 8, after V lost 3 bases and J lost 7 bases. DNA of the CDR3: TGTGCCAGCAGCTTGACCGGGACAGGGGGAATGGAGCAGTACTTC. Translating it yields CASSLTGTGGMEQYF.

Only a few counts were recorded for this clone. The chain uses TRBV10-3 and TRBJ2-7, with a weak D call TRBD1 (5 bases). The germline V and J ends were trimmed by 10 bases and 0 bases, with 10 bases remaining between them. The CDR3 totals 12 residues. CDR1 is ENHRY and CDR2 is SYGVKD in the germline V gene. The CDR3 sequence is CATTDSSYEQYF. DNA of the CDR3: TGTGCCACAACTGACAGCTCCTACGAGCAGTACTTC.

V is TRBV5-1 and J is TRBJ2-3, with D perhaps TRBD1 (6 bases). CDR1 SGHRS and CDR2 YFSETQ come from the germline V gene. The CDR3 totals 12 residues. The V end was cut by 4 bases, the J end by 9 bases, with 12 bases between. CDR3 residues: CASSLEGVTQYF. The CDR3 DNA is TGCGCCAGCAGCCTCGAGGGGGTCACGCAGTATTTT.